This TCR beta chain was recorded in a study of blood T cell repertoires in COVID-19. Study-level information: Sources were T cells, B-cell-depleted T cells, or PBMCs; the material itself was cDNA or gDNA.

The table lists this clone with a count of one. One junction end disagrees with the germline gene, perhaps due to a read error. This CDR3 spans 18 amino acids. The V gene's germline CDR1 is SEHNR and CDR2 FQNEAQ (reference sequence). Original processing notes: Estimation of nucleated cell counts relied on the amplification of reference gene primers. Profiling relied on immunoSEQ multiplex PCR, and the TCRdb table lists in-frame clones only, not all of them. V, J and clone size are taken as reported in that table, and D and trimming were inferred from the DNA itself. The sample shows 75,000 to 100,000 clones, less than 90% of them seen only once.

The material sequenced was peripheral blood. This chain joins TRBV7-9 and TRBJ2-1, with 12 positions matching TRBD2. The sequence was collected from a man at least 80 years old with acute or convalescent COVID-19. CDR3 nucleotide sequence: TGTGCCAGCATCTTAGGACTAGCGGGACTGAGCTCCTACAATGAGCAGTTCTTC. Translated: CASILGLAGLSSYNEQFF.